This is a list of T cell receptor beta chains from one sample in a study of fetal regulatory T cell absence and autoimmunity. Only in-frame clones appear in the TCRdb table, and some are missing; sequencing was by immunoSEQ multiplex PCR. The data show 95,000 to 100,000 clones, with less than 80% seen just once and 1.5% to 2.5% held by the top ten. Sequenced input: pancreas tissue. These receptors were collected from a male donor with IPEX syndrome. Both conserved end residues are part of each CDR3. D genes are given only for firm matches. Clone size is stated in some rows and not others, as once, few, many or a class when expanded.

TRBV10-1,TRBD1,-,TRBJ1-5,TGCGCCAGCATAGGACAGGGGGAATTGAGTCAGCCCCAGCATTTT,CASIGQGELSQPQHF
TRBV5-4,TRBD1,few,TRBJ1-2,TGTGCCAGCAGCCCGAGGGACAGGGACTATGGCTACACCTTC,CASSPRDRDYGYTF
TRBV7-9,-,-,TRBJ2-7,TGTGCCAGCAGCTTGGTTCCGGGACGGCGCTACGAGCAGTACTTC,CASSLVPGRRYEQYF
TRBV6-5,-,once,TRBJ2-5,TGTGCCAGCAGTAGGGGGAGGTTCGAGGCCCAGTACTTC,CASSRGRFEAQYF
TRBV29-1,TRBD2,-,TRBJ2-1,TGCAGCGTAGGGATCGGGGGGGCTGAGCAGTTCTTC,CSVGIGGAEQFF
TRBV5-5,TRBD1,few,TRBJ1-2,TGTGCCAGCAGCTCAACAGGGGGCGCAGGCTATGGCTACACCTTC,CASSSTGGAGYGYTF
TRBV19,TRBD2,-,TRBJ2-3,TGTGCCAGTAGTGCAAGGACTAGCGGGCCCACAGATACGCAGTATTTT,CASSARTSGPTDTQYF
TRBV27,-,-,TRBJ2-7,TGTGCCAGTCGGGGGTACTTCTACGAGCAGTACTTC,CASRGYFYEQYF
TRBV19,-,-,TRBJ1-6,TGTGCCAGTAGTATTTGGCAAAGGTCACCCCTCCACTTT,CASSIWQRSPLHF
TRBV2,TRBD2,-,TRBJ2-2,TGTGCCAGCAGTGGACTAGCGGGGACGATCGGGGAGCTGTTTTTT,CASSGLAGTIGELFF
TRBV5-4,-,-,TRBJ2-1,TGTGCCAGCAGCTTGGAAGGGAACCCCTACAATGAGCAGTTCTTC,CASSLEGNPYNEQFF
TRBV7-8,-,-,TRBJ1-2,TGTGCCAGCAGCTTAGGGGCCAGGGACACCTATGGCTACACCTTC,CASSLGARDTYGYTF
TRBV30,-,-,TRBJ2-7,TGTGCCTGGAGTGTGGGGAGCTACGAGCAGTACTTC,CAWSVGSYEQYF
TRBV2,TRBD2,-,TRBJ2-7,TGTGCCAGCAGTGATGGGCTAGCGGGAGAAAGGTACGAGCAGTACTTC,CASSDGLAGERYEQYF
TRBV2,TRBD2,-,TRBJ2-2,TGTGCCAGCAGTACTAGCGGGAGGGCCACCGGGGAGCTGTTTTTT,CASSTSGRATGELFF
TRBV19,TRBD1,-,TRBJ1-6,TGTGCCAGTAGTATGACAGGGGGGCCTAATTCACCCCTCCACTTT,CASSMTGGPNSPLHF
TRBV18,-,-,TRBJ1-1,TGTGCCAGCTCACAAGGGAATGAAGCTTTCTTT,CASSQGNEAFF
TRBV7-8,-,-,TRBJ1-5,TGTGCCAGCAGCCGGCGGGCCGGGACAACTAATCAGCCCCAGCATTTT,CASSRRAGTTNQPQHF
TRBV6-6,-,-,TRBJ2-7,TGTGCCAGCAGCCCCGGCTTCTCCTACGAGCAGTACTTC,CASSPGFSYEQYF
TRBV10-3,-,few,TRBJ1-6,TGTGCCATCAGTGAAGGGGACGGTTCACCCCTCCACTTT,CAISEGDGSPLHF
TRBV11-3,-,-,TRBJ2-7,TGTGCCAGCAGCTTAGGTAACAGCCTCTACGAGCAGTACTTC,CASSLGNSLYEQYF
TRBV5-5,TRBD2,-,TRBJ2-3,TGTGCCAGTACTACTAGCGGGCTTCGCACAGATACGCAGTATTTT,CASTTSGLRTDTQYF
TRBV11-2,-,few,TRBJ2-7,TGTGCCAGCAGCTTGGGCAACGAGCAGTACTTC,CASSLGNEQYF
TRBV9,-,-,TRBJ2-7,TGTGCCAGCAGCGTAGCGGGTGTTGGGTACGAGCAGTACTTC,CASSVAGVGYEQYF
TRBV6-6,-,-,TRBJ2-1,TGTGCCAGCAGTTACACTACCAATGAGCAGTTCTTC,CASSYTTNEQFF
TRBV20-1,-,-,TRBJ2-1,TGCAGTGCGGGGGACAATGAGCAGTTCTTC,CSAGDNEQFF
TRBV27,TRBD2,-,TRBJ2-3,TGTGCCAGCAGTTCCCGGACTAGCGGAACCCATACGCAGTATTTT,CASSSRTSGTHTQYF
TRBV9,TRBD1,few,TRBJ1-1,TGTGCCAGCAGCGTCGGACAGGACCGAATGAACACTGAAGCTTTCTTT,CASSVGQDRMNTEAFF
TRBV9,TRBD2,-,TRBJ2-7,TGTGCCAGCAGCGGAGAAACTAGCGGGGGTTTGTACGAGCAGTACTTC,CASSGETSGGLYEQYF
TRBV7-9,TRBD1,-,TRBJ2-3,TGTGCCAGCAGCTTAGTCCGGGACAGCTACACAGATACGCAGTATTTT,CASSLVRDSYTDTQYF
TRBV9,-,-,TRBJ2-2,TGTGCCAGCAGCGTGATAAGGGTTTTGAACACCGGGGAGCTGTTTTTT,CASSVIRVLNTGELFF
TRBV11-3,-,once,TRBJ1-3,TGTGCCAGCAGCTTAGATGGGGGATCTGGAAACACCATATATTTT,CASSLDGGSGNTIYF
TRBV13,-,-,TRBJ2-1,TGTGCCAGCAGCCCCCCGGGACCTTACAATGAGCAGTTCTTC,CASSPPGPYNEQFF
TRBV4-3,-,few,TRBJ2-3,TGCGCCAGCAGCCAAGATGGCAGGGGGGCCAGGACAGATACGCAGTATTTT,CASSQDGRGARTDTQYF
TRBV6-6,-,-,TRBJ2-3,TGTGCCAGCAGTCCGGGATCCCATACGCAGTATTTT,CASSPGSHTQYF
TRBV30,-,-,TRBJ2-5,TGTGCCTGGAGTGTACTACAAGAGACCCAGTACTTC,CAWSVLQETQYF
TRBV30,TRBD2,-,TRBJ2-1,TGTGCCTGGTCACTAGCGGGGGGGCAGTTCTTC,CAWSLAGGQFF
TRBV4-2,-,few,TRBJ1-2,TGTGCCAGCAGCCTTTCACAGAATTATGGCTACACCTTC,CASSLSQNYGYTF
TRBV27,-,few,TRBJ2-1,TGTGCCAGCAGTTTATACAATGAGCAGTTCTTC,CASSLYNEQFF
TRBV5-1,TRBD2,-,TRBJ2-2,TGCGCCAGCAGCCGGACTAGCGGGAGGGCCGGGGAGCTGTTTTTT,CASSRTSGRAGELFF
TRBV29-1,-,few,TRBJ2-2,TGCAGCGTGAGGACAGACCGCCGGGAGCTGTTTTTT,CSVRTDRRELFF
TRBV2,TRBD2,few,TRBJ2-1,TGTGCCAGCAGTGACGGCGGGGGGGCCCATGAGCAGTTCTTC,CASSDGGGAHEQFF